This T cell receptor beta chain came from a study of cytomegalovirus exposure and HLA in healthy donors. Study-wide context: When 398 donors were genotyped, about 86% of them were found to fall in the Caucasian-associated ancestry cluster. Study-level findings and limits: For most TCR beta V segments, an earlier analysis put the productive rate at about 90% or about 30% of the time.

Comment on this clone: What it recognizes is unknown.

PCR employed 60 Vbeta and 13 Jbeta primers. Sequenced by immunoSEQ multiplex PCR; TCRdb stores in-frame clones only, minus some. Here the sample spans some 110,000 clones, approximately 71% being singletons. The V end was cut by 4 bases, the J end by 8 bases, with 17 bases between. The CDR3 sequence is 14 residues long. Per the germline V gene, CDR1 is MNHNS and CDR2 is SASEGT. The TCR originated in a man between 40 and 49 years old in good health and CMV-seronegative. The chain is built from TRBV6-1 and TRBJ1-2, with D perhaps TRBD1 (6 bases). Source material: PBMCs. Here the CDR3 DNA reads TGTGCCAGCAGTGCACCGGGACAAGGAGGCGGCTACACCTTC. Translating it yields CASSAPGQGGGYTF.